This passage covers 22 T cell receptor beta chains from one sample sequenced in a study of OX40 agonist ivuxolimab in advanced cancers. Only in-frame clones appear in the TCRdb table, and some are missing; sequencing was by immunoSEQ multiplex PCR. The data contain approximately 40,000 clones, 60% to 80% of them singletons. This sample comprised CD4+ or CD8+ T cells sorted from blood, obtained in a trial of the OX40 agonist ivuxolimab. These receptors were collected from an adult with an advanced solid tumor such as melanoma, head and neck, liver or kidney cancer.

The chain joins TRBV5-4 to TRBJ2-6; D is unresolved. V was cut by 7 bases and J by 5 bases, with 19 bases left in between. The germline V gene has CDR1 SGHNT and CDR2 YYREEE (reference sequence). This CDR3 region has 16 residues. CDR3 DNA: TGTGCCAGCGAAGCTAACGTACAAAGTCGGGCCAACGTCCTGACTTTC. It encodes CASEANVQSRANVLTF.

The chain employs TRBV6-1 and TRBJ1-3; D not certain. Germline assignment: CDR1 MNHNS and CDR2 SASEGT. The CDR3 loop spans 13 amino acids. V was clipped by 7 bases and J by 1 base, with 8 bases between them. In nucleotides, the CDR3 is TGTGCCAGCAAGTACCCTTCTGGAAACACCATATATTTT. Amino acid sequence: CASKYPSGNTIYF.

This chain uses TRBV5-4 with TRBJ2-7, with TRBD1 matching 7 bases. Germline V CDR1 and CDR2: SGHNT, YYREEE (reference sequence). This CDR3 spans 16 amino acids. V lost 0 bases, J lost 3 bases, and 9 bases stayed unmatched. This CDR3 is CASSLEGGPGGYEQYF. In DNA, the CDR3 is TGTGCCAGCAGCTTGGAGGGTGGGCCAGGGGGCTACGAGCAGTACTTC. The variable domain in full, with the rest retrieved from reference TRBV5-4 and TRBJ2-7, is ETGVTQSPTHLIKTRGQQVTLRCSSQSGHNTVSWYQQALGQGPQFIFQYYREEENGRGNFPPRFSGLQFPNYSSELNVNALELDDSALYLCASSLEGGPGGYEQYFGPGTRLTVT.

This chain uses TRBV19 with TRBJ2-7, with 9 bases matching TRBD2. Looked up from germline, CDR1 is LNHDA and CDR2 is SQIVND (reference sequence). This CDR3 spans 14 amino acids. Losses at the gene ends were 9 bases for V and 2 bases for J; bases not matched to a gene: 8. The DNA for the CDR3 is TGTGCCAGAGGGGGCCTAGCGGGGCCCTACGAGCAGTACTTC. Protein sequence: CARGGLAGPYEQYF. The variable domain in full, completed from reference TRBV19 and TRBJ2-7, reads DGGITQSPKYLFRKEGQNVTLSCEQNLNHDAMYWYRQDPGQGLRLIYYSQIVNDFQKGDIAEGYSVSREKKESFPLTVTSAQKNPTAFYLCARGGLAGPYEQYFGPGTRLTVT.

This chain connects TRBV27 to TRBJ2-7; 9 positions match TRBD2. V lost 1 base, J lost 6 bases, and 10 bases stayed unmatched. The CDR3 is 16 residues long. CDR1 and CDR2 from the germline V gene are MNHEY and SMNVEV (reference sequence). Here the CDR3 reads CASSLFFGGRASEQYF. In DNA, the CDR3 is TGTGCCAGCAGTTTATTTTTTGGCGGGAGGGCCAGCGAGCAGTACTTC.

V usage is TRBV7-8 and J usage is TRBJ2-3, with a possible D match to TRBD1 (6 bases). Trimming took 4 bases from V and 5 from J, leaving 10 bases between them. This CDR3 comprises 13 residues. Per germline, CDR1 SGHVS and CDR2 FQNEAQ. The CDR3 sequence is CASSSMDRDTQYF. The CDR3 region has the DNA TGTGCCAGCAGCTCAATGGACAGAGATACGCAGTATTTT. The whole variable domain, filled in from reference TRBV7-8 and TRBJ2-3, reads GAGVSQSPRYKVAKRGQDVALRCDPISGHVSLFWYQQALGQGPEFLTYFQNEAQLDKSGLPSDRFFAERPEGSVSTLKIQRTQQEDSAVYLCASSSMDRDTQYFGPGTRLTVL.

The V call is TRBV6-5, the J call TRBJ2-5; 9 nucleotides align to TRBD2. V was clipped by 6 bases and J by 2 bases; unmatched bases: 7. Per germline, CDR1 MNHEY and CDR2 SVGAGI. The CDR3 extends over 15 amino acids. The CDR3 region has the DNA TGTGCCAGCAGCCAATTTAGCGGGAGACAAGAGACCCAGTACTTC. Its protein product is CASSQFSGRQETQYF.

Written as DNA, the CDR3 is TGTGCCAGTAGTAGGGTGGGTCTAGCGCTCACCGGGGAGCTGTTTTTT. As protein: CASSRVGLALTGELFF. The chain joins TRBV19 to TRBJ2-2; D is perhaps TRBD2 (6 bases). V was clipped by 4 bases and J by 4 bases, with 16 bases between them. Germline CDR1 reads LNHDA; CDR2 reads SQIVND (reference sequence). This CDR3 spans 16 amino acids.

The chain employs TRBV5-1 and TRBJ2-3, with TRBD2 matching 12 bases. The CDR3 length is 16 residues. The germline gives CDR1 SGHRS, CDR2 YFSETQ. Germline trimming cut 0 bases from V and 4 bases from J; bases unmatched to any gene: 3. CDR3 protein: CASSLASGRAPDTQYF. CDR3 sequence (DNA): TGCGCCAGCAGCTTGGCTAGCGGGAGGGCCCCAGATACGCAGTATTTT. Full variable domain (remainder filled in from reference TRBV5-1 and TRBJ2-3): KAGVTQTPRYLIKTRGQQVTLSCSPISGHRSVSWYQQTPGQGLQFLFEYFSETQRNKGNFPGRFSGRQFSNSRSEMNVSTLELGDSALYLCASSLASGRAPDTQYFGPGTRLTVL.

J is TRBJ2-1 and V is TRBV6-4; 9 bases align to TRBD2. J lost 0 bases, V lost 4 bases, and 4 bases had no gene match. Per the germline V gene, CDR1 is MRHNA and CDR2 is SNTAGT. This CDR3 has 16 amino acids. The DNA of the CDR3 is TGTGCCAGCAGTGCTAGCGGGAAGAGCTCCTACAATGAGCAGTTCTTC. It is translated as CASSASGKSSYNEQFF.

This rearrangement joins TRBV28 to TRBJ1-6; TRBD1 agrees at 11 bases. The germline V gene has CDR1 MDHEN and CDR2 SYDVKM. This CDR3 spans 14 amino acids. V was clipped by 5 bases and J by 7 bases; unmatched bases: 1. Here the CDR3 DNA reads TGTGCCAGCAGTCGGACAGGGGGCAATTCACCCCTCCACTTT. This gives the protein CASSRTGGNSPLHF.

The J gene is TRBJ2-7, the V gene TRBV29-1; D is possibly TRBD2 (5 bases). The length of the CDR3 is 11 residues. The V end was cut by 6 bases, the J end by 2 bases, with 8 bases between. Germline V gene lookup returns CDR1 SQVTM and CDR2 ANQGSEA. The CDR3 region is CSVGSPYEQYF. In DNA form, the CDR3 reads TGCAGCGTAGGGAGCCCCTACGAGCAGTACTTC.

The chain is built from TRBV6-6 and TRBJ1-1; no clear D gene. From germline, CDR1 is MNHNY and CDR2 SVGAGI (reference sequence). Trimming stripped 0 bases from V and 6 bases from J, with 14 bases between. There are 15 residues in the CDR3. CDR3 nucleotide sequence: TGTGCCAGCAGTTACTCAAGACACTCGGACGCTGAAGCTTTCTTT. Its translation: CASSYSRHSDAEAFF.

The chain recombines TRBV28 with TRBJ1-2, with 9 bases fitting TRBD1. This CDR3 contains 15 residues. V lost 5 bases, J lost 3 bases, and 7 bases stayed unmatched. The germline gives CDR1 MDHEN, CDR2 SYDVKM. The CDR3 protein is CASSTPRTGDYGYTF. The CDR3 nucleotides read TGTGCCAGCAGTACTCCCCGGACAGGGGACTATGGCTACACCTTC.

The genes are TRBV28 and TRBJ2-7, with TRBD1 matching over 7 bases. Trimming took 5 bases from V and 5 from J; bases not matched to a gene: 9. Germline V gives CDR1 MDHEN, CDR2 SYDVKM. CDR3 size: 14 residues. The CDR3: CASSTAHTGDEQYF. The CDR3 nucleotides read TGTGCCAGCAGTACAGCCCATACAGGGGACGAGCAGTACTTC. The full variable domain, with the rest looked up from reference TRBV28 and TRBJ2-7, is DVKVTQSSRYLVKRTGEKVFLECVQDMDHENMFWYRQDPGLGLRLIYFSYDVKMKEKGDIPEGYSVSREKKERFSLILESASTNQTSMYLCASSTAHTGDEQYFGPGTRLTVT.

CDR3 in DNA: TGCGCCAGCAGTGTTTTCTCAGGGACCGGGGAGCTGTTTTTT. Translation: CASSVFSGTGELFF. The rearrangement uses TRBV4-1 and TRBJ2-2; D possibly corresponds to TRBD1 (5 bases). The V and J ends lost 6 bases and 5 bases respectively, with 13 bases between them. Germline lookup yields CDR1 MGHRA and CDR2 YSYEKL. This CDR3 spans 14 amino acids.

The sample holds one count of this clone. The chain uses TRBV7-3 and TRBJ1-2; 7 bases are a match to TRBD1. The length of the CDR3 is 18 residues. Unmatched junction bases numbered 13, after V lost 1 base and J lost 2 bases. Germline lookup yields CDR1 SGHTA and CDR2 FQGTGA. CDR3 nucleotide sequence: TGTGCCAGCAGCTTAATCATCTCAGGCGACAGGGAGAACTATGGCTACACCTTC. Amino acids: CASSLIISGDRENYGYTF.

The J gene is TRBJ2-7, the V gene TRBV5-5; maybe TRBD1 (5 bases). V lost 1 base, J lost 1 base, and 12 bases lay in between. Germline V gene sequence: CDR1 SGHKS, CDR2 YYEKEE (reference sequence). The CDR3 sequence is 15 residues long. DNA of the CDR3: TGTGCCAGCAGCTTGAATTTAGGGGTGTCCTACGAGCAGTACTTC. Translated: CASSLNLGVSYEQYF.

The chain is built from TRBV10-2 and TRBJ2-4; D is undetermined. This CDR3 has 18 residues. The V gene lost 2 bases and the J gene lost 0 bases, with 17 bases spanning the gap. CDR1 and CDR2 (germline): WSHSY, SAAADI. This CDR3 is CASSENDGPHLAKNIQYF. The DNA of the CDR3 is TGCGCCAGCAGTGAGAATGACGGTCCCCATCTAGCCAAAAACATTCAGTACTTC.

This clone was counted a few times. The chain employs TRBV2 and TRBJ1-2; possibly TRBD1 for D (6 bases). The length of the CDR3 is 13 residues. Trimming cost V 10 bases and J 0 bases, with 12 bases left between them. The germline V gene has CDR1 SNHLY and CDR2 FYNNEI. The CDR3: CATDRRANYGYTF. The CDR3 DNA sequence: TGTGCCACCGACAGGAGAGCTAACTATGGCTACACCTTC.

The chain couples TRBV28 to TRBJ2-7; 11 bases fit TRBD2. Per the germline V gene, CDR1 is MDHEN and CDR2 is SYDVKM. The CDR3 loop spans 18 amino acids. Losses at the gene ends were 6 bases for V and 0 bases for J; bases not matched to a gene: 13. DNA of the CDR3: TGTGCCAGCAGCCTAGGACTAGCGGGCGACCCTTTCTCCTACGAGCAGTACTTC. Its translation: CASSLGLAGDPFSYEQYF.

The V gene is TRBV11-1, the J gene TRBJ1-1; tentative D call: TRBD1 (6 bases). The CDR3 totals 14 residues. Trimming shortened V by 5 bases and J by 6 bases, and 16 bases separated the two germline ends. The germline V gene has CDR1 SGHAT and CDR2 FQDESV (reference sequence). CDR3 in amino acids: CASSIGGARAEAFF. DNA of the CDR3: TGTGCCAGCAGCATAGGGGGGGCTAGAGCTGAAGCTTTCTTT.